A selection of T cell receptor beta chains follows, all from one sample in a study of patients and donors after allogeneic stem cell transplantation. In TCRdb, the RT-PCR reads were re-called with MiXCR into one record per CDR3 protein. The table shows hundreds of thousands of distinct CDR3 sequences, with more than 15% occurring only once. Material for sequencing was blood, either unsorted or a sorted T cell fraction (not recorded which). Receptors were obtained from a human donor who was either an allogeneic HSCT recipient or a stem cell or donor lymphocyte infusion donor (not recorded which). It is not recorded whose cells these are; they may come from a transplant donor. CDR3s include the opening cysteine and the closing phenylalanine or tryptophan. D genes are given only for firm matches. The listing skips clone size in some rows; elsewhere it reads once, few, many or a size class.

clone_size	d_call	v_call	j_call	cdr3_aa	cdr3_nt
NA	NA	TRBV15	TRBJ1-2	CATSGGDGYTF	TGTGCCACCAGCGGGGGCGATGGCTACACCTTC
NA	NA	TRBV6-5	TRBJ2-4	CASSYSILLAKNIQYF	TGTGCCAGCAGTTACTCGATTCTATTAGCCAAAAACATTCAGTACTTC
NA	NA	TRBV18	TRBJ2-2	CASSPRDHGTIPDYTGELFF	TGTGCCAGCTCACCTCGGGACCACGGAACGATCCCAGATTACACCGGGGAGCTGTTTTTT
few	NA	TRBV27	TRBJ1-4	CASTSLGGGNEKLFF	TGTGCCAGCACTTCACTCGGGGGTGGCAATGAAAAACTGTTTTTT
few	TRBD1	TRBV30	TRBJ1-4	CAWRTGDEKLFF	TGTGCCTGGCGGACAGGGGATGAAAAACTGTTTTTT
NA	NA	TRBV15	TRBJ1-2	CATSRDAGRDYGYTF	TGTGCCACCAGCAGAGACGCGGGGCGCGACTATGGCTACACCTTC
few	TRBD1	TRBV5-1	TRBJ1-2	CASSIGQGNGYTF	TGCGCCAGCTCAATCGGACAGGGAAATGGCTACACCTTC
few	NA	TRBV6-5	TRBJ1-6	CASSWGPPSPLHF	TGTGCCAGCAGTTGGGGCCCCCCTTCACCCCTCCACTTT
NA	NA	TRBV12-3/TRBV12-4	TRBJ2-7	CASSQGTNLYF	TGTGCCAGCAGTCAGGGTACTAACTTGTACTTC
NA	NA	TRBV7-8	TRBJ1-1	CASSVSSLGRNTEAFF	TGTGCCAGCAGCGTAAGTTCTCTCGGGAGGAACACTGAAGCTTTCTTT
NA	NA	TRBV7-6	TRBJ2-7	CASSLAESSYEQYF	TGTGCCAGCAGCTTAGCGGAATCCTCCTACGAGCAGTACTTC
NA	NA	TRBV27	TRBJ1-1	CASSPVVGVSTEAFF	TGTGCCAGCAGTCCCGTGGTGGGGGTCAGCACTGAAGCTTTCTTT
few	NA	TRBV29-1	TRBJ1-1	CSVRRGNTEAFF	TGCAGCGTGAGGAGGGGAAACACTGAAGCTTTCTTT
NA	NA	TRBV20-1	TRBJ2-7	CSALSGALSYEQYF	TGCAGTGCCCTCTCAGGGGCCCTCTCCTACGAGCAGTACTTC
NA	TRBD1	TRBV5-1	TRBJ1-5	CASSPGGTGQYSNQPQHF	TGCGCCAGCAGCCCTGGAGGGACAGGACAATATAGCAATCAGCCCCAGCATTTT
NA	TRBD2	TRBV3-1	TRBJ2-7	CASSQGGLAGTYEQYF	TGTGCCAGCAGCCAAGGAGGACTAGCGGGGACCTACGAGCAGTACTTC